The 5 T cell receptor beta chains presented below share a single source sample, sequenced in a study of blood T cell repertoires in COVID-19. The method was immunoSEQ multiplex PCR; TCRdb's version includes in-frame clones alone and lacks a portion of them. This repertoire shows 200,000 to 300,000 clones, nearly 90% found once; its top ten account for roughly 3.1%. The source material was peripheral blood. These receptors were taken from a young man with active or convalescent COVID-19.

V and J are TRBV7-2 and TRBJ1-4, with D perhaps TRBD1 (5 bases). Trimming removed 1 base at V and 7 bases at J, with 7 bases between. CDR1 is SGHTA, CDR2 FQGNSA, per germline. There are 13 residues in the CDR3. Written as DNA, the CDR3 is TGTGCCAGCAGCTTAGTGCAGGGTGAAAAACTGTTTTTT. Its translation: CASSLVQGEKLFF.

This clone was seen just once. V is TRBV9 and J is TRBJ1-2, with 10 bases matching TRBD1. V gave up 4 bases and J gave up 8 bases; unmatched junction bases: 11. Germline lookup yields CDR1 SGDLS and CDR2 YYNGEE. This CDR3 has 15 amino acids. The chain's CDR3 is CASSPEAGQGYGYTF. CDR3 nucleotide sequence: TGTGCCAGCAGCCCCGAGGCGGGACAGGGGTACGGCTACACCTTC.

The rearrangement joins TRBV4-3 to TRBJ2-3, with TRBD2 matching over 10 bases. The V gene end was trimmed by 0 bases and the J gene end by 4 bases; junction bases not matched to a gene: 4. CDR1 is LGHNA and CDR2 is YSLEER in the germline V gene. The CDR3 loop spans 16 amino acids. CDR3 loop: CASSQDLAGGSDTQYF. For the CDR3, the DNA is TGCGCCAGCAGCCAAGATTTAGCGGGGGGTTCAGATACGCAGTATTTT.

The chain employs TRBV3-1 (or the pseudogene TRBV3-2) and TRBJ2-5; 10 bases align to TRBD2. Germline CDR1 LGHDT, CDR2 YNNKEL (reference sequence). With V trimmed by 11 bases and J by 4 bases, 10 bases remained unmatched. The CDR3 is made up of 14 amino acids. Written as DNA, the CDR3 is TGTGCCTCCTTCAGCGGGGGGGCGAGAGAGACCCAGTACTTC. This encodes CASFSGGARETQYF.

The V gene is TRBV6-5, the J gene TRBJ1-2; the D gene is possibly TRBD1 (6 bases). The CDR3 has 16 residues. Per the germline V gene, CDR1 is MNHEY and CDR2 is SVGAGI. V dropped 0 bases and J dropped 1 base, with 12 bases sitting between them. For the CDR3, the DNA is TGTGCCAGCAGTTACTCGGTTGGCAGGGGTAACTATGGCTACACCTTC. It codes for CASSYSVGRGNYGYTF.